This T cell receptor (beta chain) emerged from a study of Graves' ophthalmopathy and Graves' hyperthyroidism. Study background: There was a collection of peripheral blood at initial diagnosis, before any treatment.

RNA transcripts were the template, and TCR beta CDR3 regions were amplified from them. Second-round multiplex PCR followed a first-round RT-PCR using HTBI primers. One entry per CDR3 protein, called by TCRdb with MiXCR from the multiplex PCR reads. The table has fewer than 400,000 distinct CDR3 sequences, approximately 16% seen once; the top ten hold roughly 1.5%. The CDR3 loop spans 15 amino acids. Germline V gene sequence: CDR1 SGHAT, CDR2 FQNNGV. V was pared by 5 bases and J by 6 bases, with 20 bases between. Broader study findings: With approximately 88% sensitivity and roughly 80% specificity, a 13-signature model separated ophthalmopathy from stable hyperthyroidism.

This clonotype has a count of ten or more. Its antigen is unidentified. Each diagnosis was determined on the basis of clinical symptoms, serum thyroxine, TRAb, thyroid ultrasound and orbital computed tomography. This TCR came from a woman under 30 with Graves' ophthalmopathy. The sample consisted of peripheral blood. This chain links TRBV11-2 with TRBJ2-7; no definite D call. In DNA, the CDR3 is TGTGCCAGCAGCCCGATCCCATCCCTGCTTGGCGAGCAGTACTTC. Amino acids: CASSPIPSLLGEQYF.